This TCR beta chain was sequenced during a study of blood T cell repertoires in COVID-19. Per the authors' pipeline: By means of reference gene primer amplification, nucleated cell counts were estimated. Using immunoSEQ multiplex PCR, the repertoire was profiled, and TCRdb retains in-frame clones only, with some absent. That table is the source of V, J and clone size, and D and trimming were worked out from the DNA. Of roughly 210,000 clones listed, roughly 90% were seen once; the top ten hold over 1.5%. Germline V gene lookup returns CDR1 LGHNA and CDR2 YSLEER. With 4 bases clipped from V and 6 bases from J, the junction kept 4 bases outside the gene matches. This CDR3 has 15 residues.

The TCR sequence derives from a man between 70 and 80 years old with acute or convalescent COVID-19. The rearrangement links TRBV4-3 to TRBJ2-1, with 12 bases that match TRBD2. Sequencing input: peripheral blood. DNA of the CDR3: TGCGCCAGCAGCCGAACTAGCGGGAGGTTCAATGAGCAGTTCTTC. Amino acid sequence: CASSRTSGRFNEQFF.